This T cell receptor (beta chain) originates from a study of T cell responses to AZD1222 COVID-19 vaccine. General observations from the study: Donors, mostly white British, included more females; clonal diversity was possibly underestimated.

CDR1 MNHNS and CDR2 SASEGT come from the germline V gene. Trimming removed 1 base from V and 2 bases from J, with 12 bases in between. The CDR3 extends over 16 amino acids. To note about this clone: Its antigen is still unknown.

Timing groups of about 4 and about 12 weeks for second doses were pooled. Using immunoSEQ multiplex PCR, the repertoire was profiled, and TCRdb retains in-frame clones only, with some absent. The sample yields 90,000 to 120,000 clones, around 93% seen once. The rearrangement links TRBV6-1 to TRBJ2-1; tentative D call: TRBD2 (5 bases). This TCR was sampled from an adult who received the AZD1222 COVID-19 vaccine. The sequenced sample was peripheral blood, obtained 28 days after the second AZD1222 dose. Written as DNA, the CDR3 is TGTGCCAGCAGTGAAGTTCCAGTCGGGGCCTACAATGAGCAGTTCTTC. This encodes CASSEVPVGAYNEQFF.